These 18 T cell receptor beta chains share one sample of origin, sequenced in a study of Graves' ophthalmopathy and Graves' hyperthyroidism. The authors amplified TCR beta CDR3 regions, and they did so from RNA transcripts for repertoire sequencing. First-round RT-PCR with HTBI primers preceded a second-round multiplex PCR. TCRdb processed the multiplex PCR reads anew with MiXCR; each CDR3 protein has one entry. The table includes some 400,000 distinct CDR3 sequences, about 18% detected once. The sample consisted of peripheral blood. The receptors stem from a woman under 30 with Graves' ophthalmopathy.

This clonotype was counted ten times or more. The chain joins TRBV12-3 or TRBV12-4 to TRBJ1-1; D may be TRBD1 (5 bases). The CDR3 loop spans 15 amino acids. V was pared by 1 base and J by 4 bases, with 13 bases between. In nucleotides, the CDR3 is TGTGCCAGCAGTTTAGGGCCAGGGAGGTCCACTGAAGCTTTCTTT. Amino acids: CASSLGPGRSTEAFF.

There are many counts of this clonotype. CDR3 sequence (DNA): TGTGCCAGCAGTTACCCGGACAGGCCTGAAGCTTTCTTT. Protein sequence: CASSYPDRPEAFF. The V call is TRBV6-2 or TRBV6-3, the J call TRBJ1-1; 7 nucleotides line up with TRBD1. J lost 6 bases, V lost 2 bases, and 3 bases had no gene match. From germline, CDR1 is MNHEY and CDR2 SVGEGT. The CDR3 spans 13 residues.

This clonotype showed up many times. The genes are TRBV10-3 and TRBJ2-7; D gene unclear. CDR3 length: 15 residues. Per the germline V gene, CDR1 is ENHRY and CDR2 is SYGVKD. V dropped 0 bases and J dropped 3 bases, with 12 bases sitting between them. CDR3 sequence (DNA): TGTGCCATCAGTGAGTCACAGTCTTCCCGCTACGAGCAGTACTTC. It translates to CAISESQSSRYEQYF.

The CDR3 DNA is TGTGCCAGTAGTCCTTTAACAGGGGCCAAAAACATTCAGTACTTC. It yields the protein CASSPLTGAKNIQYF. The rearrangement joins TRBV19 to TRBJ2-4; D might be TRBD1 (6 bases). V was trimmed by 5 bases and J by 1 base, leaving 12 bases between them. Germline CDR1 LNHDA, CDR2 SQIVND (reference sequence). CDR3 length: 15 amino acids.

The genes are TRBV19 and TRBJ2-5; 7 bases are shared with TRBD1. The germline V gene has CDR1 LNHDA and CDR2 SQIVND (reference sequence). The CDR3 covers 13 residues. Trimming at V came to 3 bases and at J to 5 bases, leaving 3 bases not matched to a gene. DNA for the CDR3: TGTGCCAGTAGTATGGACAGGTTGGAGACCCAGTACTTC. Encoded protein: CASSMDRLETQYF. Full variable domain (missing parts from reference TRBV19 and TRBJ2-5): DGGITQSPKYLFRKEGQNVTLSCEQNLNHDAMYWYRQDPGQGLRLIYYSQIVNDFQKGDIAEGYSVSREKKESFPLTVTSAQKNPTAFYLCASSMDRLETQYFGPGTRLLVL.

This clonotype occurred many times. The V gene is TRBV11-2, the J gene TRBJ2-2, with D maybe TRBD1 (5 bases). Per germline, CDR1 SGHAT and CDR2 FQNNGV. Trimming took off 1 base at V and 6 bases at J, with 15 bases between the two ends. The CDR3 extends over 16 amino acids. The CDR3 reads CASSLVSGKVAGELFF. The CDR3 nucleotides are TGTGCCAGCAGCTTAGTGTCAGGGAAAGTGGCCGGGGAGCTGTTTTTT.

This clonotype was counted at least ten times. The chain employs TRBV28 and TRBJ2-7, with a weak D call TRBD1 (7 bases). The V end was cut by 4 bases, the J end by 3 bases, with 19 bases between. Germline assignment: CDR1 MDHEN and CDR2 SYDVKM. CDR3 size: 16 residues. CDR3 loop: CASSSIQGGQRYEQYF. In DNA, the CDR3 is TGTGCCAGCAGTTCGATCCAGGGGGGACAGCGCTACGAGCAGTACTTC.

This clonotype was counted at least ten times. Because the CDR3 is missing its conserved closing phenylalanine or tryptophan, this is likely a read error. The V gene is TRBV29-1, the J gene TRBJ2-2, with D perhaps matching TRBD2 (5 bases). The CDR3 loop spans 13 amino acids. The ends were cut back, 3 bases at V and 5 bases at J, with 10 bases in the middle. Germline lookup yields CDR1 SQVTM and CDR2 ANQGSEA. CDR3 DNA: TGCAGCGTTGAGTTAGCGAGTACCGGGGAGCTGTTTCTT. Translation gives CSVELASTGELFL.

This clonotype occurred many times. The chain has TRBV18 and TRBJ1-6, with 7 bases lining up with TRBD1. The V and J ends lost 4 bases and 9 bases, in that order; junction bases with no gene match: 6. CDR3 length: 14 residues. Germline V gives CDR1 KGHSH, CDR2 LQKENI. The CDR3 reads CASSRGQETSPLHF. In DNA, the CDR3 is TGTGCCAGCTCACGTGGACAGGAGACTTCACCCCTCCACTTT.

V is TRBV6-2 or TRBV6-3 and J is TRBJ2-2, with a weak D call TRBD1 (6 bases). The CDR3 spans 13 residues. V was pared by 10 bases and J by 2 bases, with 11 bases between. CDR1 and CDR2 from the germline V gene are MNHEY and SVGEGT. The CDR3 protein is CATKQGNTGELFF. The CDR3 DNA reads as TGTGCCACCAAACAGGGAAACACCGGGGAGCTGTTTTTT.

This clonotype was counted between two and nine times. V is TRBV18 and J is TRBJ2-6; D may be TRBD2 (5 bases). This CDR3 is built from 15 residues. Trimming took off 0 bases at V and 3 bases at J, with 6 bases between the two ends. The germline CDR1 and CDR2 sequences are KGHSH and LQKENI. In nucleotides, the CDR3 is TGTGCCAGCTCACCACCGAGGGTTGGGGCCAACGTCCTGACTTTC. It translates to CASSPPRVGANVLTF.

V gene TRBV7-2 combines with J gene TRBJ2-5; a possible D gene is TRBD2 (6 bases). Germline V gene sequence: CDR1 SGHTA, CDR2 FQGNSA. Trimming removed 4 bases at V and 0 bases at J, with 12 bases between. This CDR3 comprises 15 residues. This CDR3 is CASSSRRGNQETQYF. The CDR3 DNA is TGTGCCAGCAGCTCGAGGCGGGGTAACCAAGAGACCCAGTACTTC.

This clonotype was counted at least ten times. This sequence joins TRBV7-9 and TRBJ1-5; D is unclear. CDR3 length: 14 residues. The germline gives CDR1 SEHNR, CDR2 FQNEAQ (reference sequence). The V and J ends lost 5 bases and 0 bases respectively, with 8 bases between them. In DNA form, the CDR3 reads TGTGCCAGCAGCGTCCGGGATAGCAATCAGCCCCAGCATTTT. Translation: CASSVRDSNQPQHF.

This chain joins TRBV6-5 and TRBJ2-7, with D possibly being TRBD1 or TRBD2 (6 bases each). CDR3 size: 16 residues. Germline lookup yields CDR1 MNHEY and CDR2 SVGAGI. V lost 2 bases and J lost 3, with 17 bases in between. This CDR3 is CASSYGPGGGGYEQYF. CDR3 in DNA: TGTGCCAGCAGTTACGGTCCCGGGGGCGGAGGCTACGAGCAGTACTTC.

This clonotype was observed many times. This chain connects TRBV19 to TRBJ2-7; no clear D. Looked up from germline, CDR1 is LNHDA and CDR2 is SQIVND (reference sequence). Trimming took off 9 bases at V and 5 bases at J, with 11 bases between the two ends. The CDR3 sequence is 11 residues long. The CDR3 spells CASSVRDEQYF. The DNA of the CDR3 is TGTGCCAGCAGTGTACGGGACGAGCAGTACTTC.

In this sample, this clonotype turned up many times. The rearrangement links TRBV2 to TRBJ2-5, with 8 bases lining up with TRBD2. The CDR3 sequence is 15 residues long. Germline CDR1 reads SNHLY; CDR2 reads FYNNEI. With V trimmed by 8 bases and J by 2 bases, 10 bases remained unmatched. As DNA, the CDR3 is TGTGCCAGCTGCCCAAGGACTAGCCCACAAGAGACCCAGTACTTC. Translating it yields CASCPRTSPQETQYF.

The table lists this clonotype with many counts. The CDR3 DNA reads TGCAGTGCCAGACCCGGGACAGGGGTCTACGAGCAGTACTTC. Translation gives CSARPGTGVYEQYF. The rearrangement links TRBV20-1 to TRBJ2-7, with TRBD1 matching 10 bases. The CDR3 spans 14 residues. The germline gives CDR1 DFQATT, CDR2 SNEGSKA (reference sequence). Trimming took 6 bases from V and 3 from J; bases not matched to a gene: 8.

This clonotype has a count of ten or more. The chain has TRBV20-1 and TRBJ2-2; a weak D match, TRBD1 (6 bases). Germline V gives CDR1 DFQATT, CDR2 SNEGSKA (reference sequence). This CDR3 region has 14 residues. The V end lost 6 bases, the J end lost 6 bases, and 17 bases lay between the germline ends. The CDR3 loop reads CSAPGVGASGELFF. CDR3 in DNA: TGCAGTGCCCCTGGGGTGGGGGCCTCCGGGGAGCTGTTTTTT.